This T cell receptor beta chain comes out of a study of blood T cell repertoires in COVID-19. About the research overall: The United States, Italy and Spain provided the acute and convalescent COVID-19 samples. From T cells, B-cell-depleted T cells, or PBMCs came the material, which was cDNA or gDNA.

Authors' data handling: Reference gene primer amplification gave nucleated cell count estimates. Profiled with immunoSEQ multiplex PCR; TCRdb holds only in-frame clones, not every one. That table furnishes V, J and clone size, whereas the DNA furnished D and trimming. The sample lists more than 300,000 clones, about 86% occurring once. To note about this clone: Other nucleotide sequences from this sample produce the same CDR3.

Sequencing was performed on peripheral blood. The receptor comes from a woman aged 45-59 years with acute or convalescent COVID-19.

The CDR3 reads CASSLLAGGTDTQYF. As DNA, the CDR3 is TGCGCCAGCAGCTTACTAGCGGGGGGCACAGATACGCAGTATTTT. V is TRBV5-1 and J is TRBJ2-3; 11 positions agree with TRBD2. Looked up from germline, CDR1 is SGHRS and CDR2 is YFSETQ. CDR3 length: 15 amino acids. Trimming removed 2 bases from V and 1 base from J; junction bases left unmatched: 0.